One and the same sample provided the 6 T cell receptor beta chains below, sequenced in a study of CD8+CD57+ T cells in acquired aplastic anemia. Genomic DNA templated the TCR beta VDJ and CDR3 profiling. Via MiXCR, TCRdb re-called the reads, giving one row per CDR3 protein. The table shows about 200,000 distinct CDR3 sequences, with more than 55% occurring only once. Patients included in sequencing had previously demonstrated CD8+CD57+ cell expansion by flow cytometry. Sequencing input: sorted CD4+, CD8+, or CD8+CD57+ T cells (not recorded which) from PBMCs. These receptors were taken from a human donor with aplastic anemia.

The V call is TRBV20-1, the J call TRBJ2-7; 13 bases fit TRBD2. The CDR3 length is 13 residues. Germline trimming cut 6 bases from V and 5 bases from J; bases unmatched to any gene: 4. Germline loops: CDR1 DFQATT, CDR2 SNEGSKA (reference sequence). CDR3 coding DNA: TGCAGTGCGACGACTAGCGGGAGGAACGAGCAGTACTTC. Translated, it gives CSATTSGRNEQYF.

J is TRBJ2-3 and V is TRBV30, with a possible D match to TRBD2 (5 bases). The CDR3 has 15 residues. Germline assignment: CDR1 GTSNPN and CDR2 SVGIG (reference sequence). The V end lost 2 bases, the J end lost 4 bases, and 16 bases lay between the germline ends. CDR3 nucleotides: TGTGCCTGGAGTCGACCGGGATCCGGAGCAGATACGCAGTATTTT. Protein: CAWSRPGSGADTQYF.

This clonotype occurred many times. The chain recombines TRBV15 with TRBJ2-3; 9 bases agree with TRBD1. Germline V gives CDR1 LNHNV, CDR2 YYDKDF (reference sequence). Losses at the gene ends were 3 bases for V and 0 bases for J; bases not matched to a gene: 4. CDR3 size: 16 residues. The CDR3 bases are TGTGCCACCAGCAGGGGGACAGGGATGAGCACAGATACGCAGTATTTT. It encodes CATSRGTGMSTDTQYF.

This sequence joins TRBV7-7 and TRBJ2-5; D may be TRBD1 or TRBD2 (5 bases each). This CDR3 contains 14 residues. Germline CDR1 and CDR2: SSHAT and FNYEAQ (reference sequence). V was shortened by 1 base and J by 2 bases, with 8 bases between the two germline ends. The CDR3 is CASSLGGEQETQYF. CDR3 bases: TGTGCCAGCAGCTTAGGAGGGGAGCAAGAGACCCAGTACTTC.

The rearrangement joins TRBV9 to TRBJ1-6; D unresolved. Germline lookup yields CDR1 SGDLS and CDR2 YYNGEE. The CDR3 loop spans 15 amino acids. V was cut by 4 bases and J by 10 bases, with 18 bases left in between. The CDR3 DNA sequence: TGTGCCAGCAGCCTCCTGAATCGGGCGGGCTCACCCCTCCACTTT. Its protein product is CASSLLNRAGSPLHF.

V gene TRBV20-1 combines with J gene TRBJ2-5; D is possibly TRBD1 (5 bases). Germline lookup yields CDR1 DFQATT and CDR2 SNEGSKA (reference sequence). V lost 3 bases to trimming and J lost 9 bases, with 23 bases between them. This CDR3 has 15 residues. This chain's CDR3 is CSASASGKENQPQYF. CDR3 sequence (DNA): TGCAGTGCTAGCGCCTCAGGGAAGGAAAATCAGCCCCAGTACTTC.